Below, 31 T cell receptor beta chains from the same sample are listed, as sequenced in a study of blood T cell repertoires in COVID-19. Assay used: immunoSEQ multiplex PCR; TCRdb lists only in-frame clones, some missing. The table shows over 200,000 clones, with around 80% occurring only once. The material sequenced was peripheral blood. These receptors all stem from a woman aged 30 to 39 with COVID-19, enrolled during active disease.

The gene calls are TRBV19 and TRBJ2-7, with no clear D. The CDR3 runs to 11 residues. Looked up from germline, CDR1 is LNHDA and CDR2 is SQIVND (reference sequence). Trimming shortened V by 10 bases and J by 4 bases, and 11 bases separated the two germline ends. CDR3 DNA sequence: TGTGCCACTAGAAACGGGTACGAGCAGTACTTC. This gives the protein CATRNGYEQYF.

The rearrangement joins TRBV27 to TRBJ2-1; TRBD1 matches at 7 bases. The CDR3 runs 15 residues. With V trimmed by 4 bases and J by 4 bases, 7 bases remained unmatched. Germline lookup yields CDR1 MNHEY and CDR2 SMNVEV (reference sequence). The CDR3 sequence: CASSSGDSNYNEQFF. The CDR3 coding sequence is TGTGCCAGCAGTTCCGGGGACAGCAATTACAATGAGCAGTTCTTC.

The chain's CDR3 is CASSKTGLPGDGELFF. The CDR3 DNA reads TGCGCCAGCAGCAAGACCGGGCTCCCGGGGGACGGGGAGCTGTTTTTT. This chain connects TRBV5-1 to TRBJ2-2; D is perhaps TRBD2 (6 bases). This CDR3 has 16 residues. Germline lookup yields CDR1 SGHRS and CDR2 YFSETQ. V was cut by 4 bases and J by 7 bases, with 20 bases left in between.

The chain recombines TRBV9 with TRBJ1-2; 8 bases fit TRBD1. The V gene's germline CDR1 is SGDLS and CDR2 YYNGEE. The CDR3 totals 14 residues. With 0 bases clipped from V and 6 bases from J, the junction kept 4 bases outside the gene matches. CDR3 bases: TGTGCCAGCAGCGTAGCTCAGGGGGCGGATGGCTACACCTTC. Residues: CASSVAQGADGYTF.

The chain uses TRBV15 and TRBJ2-1; 9 nucleotides match TRBD2. Germline-derived CDR1 and CDR2 are LNHNV and YYDKDF (reference sequence). V shed 1 base and J 9 bases; nucleotides not matched to a gene: 7. This CDR3 contains 15 residues. Here the CDR3 DNA reads TGTGCCACCAGCAGAGCAGCGGGAGGCAGCGGTGAGCAGTTCTTC. Translation: CATSRAAGGSGEQFF.

This chain connects TRBV7-2 to TRBJ2-7; 9 positions agree with TRBD1. This CDR3 spans 13 amino acids. V lost 5 bases to trimming and J lost 8 bases; unmatched junction nucleotides: 7. CDR1 SGHTA and CDR2 FQGNSA come from the germline V gene. The CDR3: CASSAGQGRKQYF. As DNA, the CDR3 is TGTGCCAGCAGCGCGGGACAGGGAAGGAAGCAGTACTTC. Variable domain in full (rest from reference TRBV7-2 and TRBJ2-7): GAGVSQSPSNKVTEKGKDVELRCDPISGHTALYWYRQSLGQGLEFLIYFQGNSAPDKSGLPSDRFSAERTGGSVSTLTIQRTQQEDSAVYLCASSAGQGRKQYFGPGTRLTVT.

The chain combines TRBV2 with TRBJ1-5, with 11 nucleotides matching TRBD1. Germline CDR1 and CDR2: SNHLY and FYNNEI. Trimming took 4 bases from V and 7 from J; bases not matched to a gene: 3. This CDR3 has 14 residues. In DNA, the CDR3 is TGTGCCAGCAGTGGGACAGGGGGCGTGCAGCCCCAGCATTTT. Its protein product is CASSGTGGVQPQHF.

This chain connects TRBV7-2 to TRBJ1-4; 7 bases map to TRBD1. The trim removed 4 bases at V and 3 bases at J, leaving 2 bases unmatched. The CDR3 runs 14 residues. CDR1 and CDR2 (germline): SGHTA, FQGNSA. The CDR3 region has the DNA TGTGCCAGCAGCTCGGACAGGTCTAATGAAAAACTGTTTTTT. It specifies CASSSDRSNEKLFF.

This clone was observed a handful of times. This chain joins TRBV28 and TRBJ2-7; weak D call: TRBD1 (5 bases). CDR1 is MDHEN and CDR2 is SYDVKM in the germline V gene. The V end lost 8 bases, the J end lost 0 bases, and 17 bases lay between the germline ends. This CDR3 comprises 15 residues. CDR3 residues: CASVLAGPSSYEQYF. CDR3 nucleotide sequence: TGTGCCAGCGTACTCGCAGGGCCCAGCTCCTACGAGCAGTACTTC.

The gene calls are TRBV27 and TRBJ1-1; TRBD1 matches 10 bases. The germline V gene has CDR1 MNHEY and CDR2 SMNVEV (reference sequence). After removal of 3 bases from V and 6 bases from J, the junction contained 1 base not matched to a gene. The CDR3 sequence is 13 residues long. CDR3 protein: CASSFGTGAEAFF. In DNA form, the CDR3 reads TGTGCCAGCAGTTTCGGGACAGGGGCTGAAGCTTTCTTT.

The chain combines TRBV6-6 with TRBJ1-4; 7 nucleotides agree with TRBD1. The ends lost 5 bases at V and 6 bases at J; junction bases unmatched: 9. CDR1 is MNHNY and CDR2 is SVGAGI in the germline V gene (reference sequence). The CDR3 has 15 residues. The CDR3 coding sequence is TGTGCCAGCAGTCCTGACAGGGTGCCTGATGAAAAACTGTTTTTT. It specifies CASSPDRVPDEKLFF.

The chain employs TRBV4-1 and TRBJ1-3, with D unresolved. V was clipped by 5 bases and J by 0 bases, with 14 bases between them. The CDR3 runs 16 residues. The germline V gene has CDR1 MGHRA and CDR2 YSYEKL. The CDR3 DNA sequence: TGCGCCAGCAGCTCACAGTCCGGGAGCTCTGGAAACACCATATATTTT. Its translation: CASSSQSGSSGNTIYF.

This chain connects TRBV6-4 to TRBJ2-3, with 9 positions matching TRBD2. The CDR3 runs 16 residues. From germline, CDR1 is MRHNA and CDR2 SNTAGT. V lost 0 bases, J lost 4 bases, and 5 bases stayed unmatched. The CDR3 here is CASSDSPSGTPDTQYF. The DNA for the CDR3 is TGTGCCAGCAGTGACTCGCCTAGCGGGACACCAGATACGCAGTATTTT.

A few counts support this clone. The chain carries TRBV6-1 and TRBJ2-3; 13 bases map to TRBD2. Germline lookup yields CDR1 MNHNS and CDR2 SASEGT. With 4 bases clipped from V and 3 bases from J, the junction kept 4 bases outside the gene matches. The CDR3 sequence is 16 residues long. The CDR3 spells CASSATLAGGTDTQYF. In DNA, the CDR3 is TGTGCCAGCAGTGCCACACTAGCGGGAGGGACAGATACGCAGTATTTT.

The chain employs TRBV19 and TRBJ1-5; weak D call: TRBD1 (6 bases). The germline gives CDR1 LNHDA, CDR2 SQIVND (reference sequence). Deletions cut 1 base from V and 2 bases from J, with 9 bases between. This CDR3 is 15 amino acids long. CDR3 in DNA: TGTGCCAGTAGTATAGGTGGGGGCGGCAATCAGCCCCAGCATTTT. It is translated as CASSIGGGGNQPQHF.

The gene calls are TRBV30 and TRBJ1-2; 11 bases align to TRBD1. This CDR3 is 15 amino acids long. V lost 2 bases to trimming and J lost 3 bases; unmatched junction nucleotides: 5. Looked up from germline, CDR1 is GTSNPN and CDR2 is SVGIG (reference sequence). Here the CDR3 DNA reads TGTGCCTGGAGTAAAGGACAGGGGGCTTACTATGGCTACACCTTC. This codes for CAWSKGQGAYYGYTF.

The rearrangement links TRBV3-1 (or the pseudogene TRBV3-2) to TRBJ1-2; 8 bases map to TRBD1. J was trimmed by 2 bases and V by 3 bases; bases with no gene match: 8. The CDR3 has 16 residues. Germline loops: CDR1 LGHDT, CDR2 YNNKEL (reference sequence). In DNA, the CDR3 is TGTGCCAGCAGCCAGGATGGGCAGGGGGCGAACTATGGCTACACCTTC. Translated: CASSQDGQGANYGYTF.

The rearrangement links TRBV29-1 to TRBJ1-2; weak D call: TRBD1 (6 bases). The CDR3 contains 14 residues. Germline V gene lookup returns CDR1 SQVTM and CDR2 ANQGSEA. V dropped 4 bases and J dropped 4 bases, with 16 bases sitting between them. CDR3 in DNA: TGCAGCGTTGTAGTACAGGGTAATAGCTATGGCTACACCTTC. Protein sequence: CSVVVQGNSYGYTF.

The V gene is TRBV5-1, the J gene TRBJ2-6, with 7 bases matching TRBD2. CDR1 is SGHRS, CDR2 YFSETQ, per germline. The CDR3 covers 16 residues. The J segment lost 0 bases and the V segment lost 5 bases, leaving 5 bases of the junction unmatched. As DNA, the CDR3 is TGCGCCAGCAGTAGGGAGGGCCGCTCTGGGGCCAACGTCCTGACTTTC. It is translated as CASSREGRSGANVLTF.

This clone was detected a few times. The V call is TRBV5-1, the J call TRBJ2-1, with 15 bases fitting TRBD2. The CDR3 runs 17 residues. Germline lookup yields CDR1 SGHRS and CDR2 YFSETQ. Trimming at V came to 3 bases and at J to 4 bases, leaving 5 bases not matched to a gene. CDR3 sequence (DNA): TGCGCCAGCAGCTCCGGACTAGCGGGAGGGGTTTACAATGAGCAGTTCTTC. Its protein is CASSSGLAGGVYNEQFF.

This chain connects TRBV9 to TRBJ2-1; 8 nucleotides match TRBD2. Unmatched junction bases numbered 6, after V lost 0 bases and J lost 7 bases. There are 15 residues in the CDR3. CDR1 is SGDLS and CDR2 is YYNGEE in the germline V gene. CDR3 bases: TGTGCCAGCAGCGTAGCCGGGGGGGCCGGGAATGAGCAGTTCTTC. This sequence encodes CASSVAGGAGNEQFF. Filled out from reference TRBV9 and TRBJ2-1, the complete variable domain reads DSGVTQTPKHLITATGQRVTLRCSPRSGDLSVYWYQQSLDQGLQFLIQYYNGEERAKGNILERFSAQQFPDLHSELNLSSLELGDSALYFCASSVAGGAGNEQFFGPGTRLTVL.

This chain uses TRBV6-5 with TRBJ1-6, with unresolved D. Germline V CDR1 and CDR2: MNHEY, SVGAGI. Trimming took 9 bases from V and 0 from J, leaving 9 bases between them. The CDR3 contains 14 residues. CDR3 nucleotides: TGTGCCAGTATACCCAGCTCCTATAATTCACCCCTCCACTTT. It encodes CASIPSSYNSPLHF.

The rearrangement joins TRBV11-2 to TRBJ1-2; D is unclear. The germline gives CDR1 SGHAT, CDR2 FQNNGV. This CDR3 comprises 14 residues. The V and J ends lost 5 bases and 2 bases respectively, with 12 bases between them. The CDR3 is CASSIMGGNYGYTF. CDR3 in DNA: TGTGCCAGCAGCATTATGGGCGGGAACTATGGCTACACCTTC.

The chain is built from TRBV12-3 or TRBV12-4 and TRBJ2-3, with D tentatively TRBD1 (6 bases). The V end lost 4 bases, the J end lost 5 bases, and 7 bases lay between the germline ends. The CDR3 is made up of 12 amino acids. The CDR3 sequence: CASSSRGDTQYF. CDR3 in DNA: TGTGCCAGCAGTTCCAGGGGAGATACGCAGTATTTT.

This chain joins TRBV4-3 and TRBJ1-4, with no clear D. The CDR3 runs 15 residues. The V end lost 4 bases, the J end lost 7 bases, and 16 bases lay between the germline ends. Germline V gives CDR1 LGHNA, CDR2 YSLEER. CDR3 bases: TGCGCCAGCAGCCCAATAGTAAGCACGTTTGAAAAACTGTTTTTT. Translating gives CASSPIVSTFEKLFF.

This chain joins TRBV30 and TRBJ2-7; 14 bases are shared with TRBD2. V trimming: 3 bases; J trimming: 8 bases; junction bases outside the gene matches: 3. Germline loops: CDR1 GTSNPN, CDR2 SVGIG (reference sequence). This CDR3 contains 13 residues. The CDR3: CAWRGLAGEKQYF. The DNA of the CDR3 is TGTGCCTGGAGGGGACTAGCGGGAGAAAAGCAGTACTTC.

The chain carries TRBV6-4 and TRBJ2-3, with 11 bases fitting TRBD1. This CDR3 contains 16 residues. V lost 4 bases, J lost 4 bases, and 7 bases stayed unmatched. Germline CDR1 reads MRHNA; CDR2 reads SNTAGT. Here the CDR3 reads CASSARAGQGADTQYF. The CDR3, as DNA: TGTGCCAGCAGTGCCCGGGCGGGACAGGGGGCAGATACGCAGTATTTT.

The V call is TRBV5-1, the J call TRBJ1-1, with 8 bases that match TRBD1. This CDR3 has 15 residues. Germline CDR1 SGHRS, CDR2 YFSETQ. V was clipped by 0 bases and J by 4 bases; unmatched bases: 5. CDR3 amino acids: CASSLVGQVGTEAFF. CDR3 nucleotides: TGCGCCAGCAGCTTGGTGGGACAGGTTGGCACTGAAGCTTTCTTT. The full variable domain, with the rest looked up from reference TRBV5-1 and TRBJ1-1, is KAGVTQTPRYLIKTRGQQVTLSCSPISGHRSVSWYQQTPGQGLQFLFEYFSETQRNKGNFPGRFSGRQFSNSRSEMNVSTLELGDSALYLCASSLVGQVGTEAFFGQGTRLTVV.

This clone was detected a few times. This sequence joins TRBV20-1 and TRBJ1-1; 9 nucleotides align to TRBD1. CDR3 size: 14 residues. V lost 3 bases and J lost 3; bases outside the gene matches: 5. Germline lookup yields CDR1 DFQATT and CDR2 SNEGSKA (reference sequence). CDR3 sequence reads: CSASGGTGYTEAFF. The CDR3 DNA is TGCAGTGCTAGTGGTGGGACAGGGTACACTGAAGCTTTCTTT.

The chain carries TRBV6-2 or TRBV6-3 and TRBJ1-3; 10 bases are shared with TRBD1. The CDR3 loop spans 17 amino acids. V dropped 4 bases and J dropped 2; count of bases not matched to a gene: 8. Germline-derived CDR1 and CDR2 are MNHEY and SVGEGT. The CDR3 sequence is CASSCSRDRGTGNTIYF. In nucleotides, the CDR3 is TGTGCCAGCAGTTGCTCCCGGGACAGGGGCACTGGAAACACCATATATTTT.

This chain joins TRBV18 and TRBJ2-7; TRBD1 agrees at 8 bases. The V gene end was trimmed by 0 bases and the J gene end by 3 bases; junction bases not matched to a gene: 10. Germline V lookup: CDR1 KGHSH, CDR2 LQKENI. The CDR3 totals 17 residues. The CDR3 protein is CASSPPFADRGLYEQYF. The CDR3 DNA is TGTGCCAGCTCACCACCTTTCGCTGACAGGGGTCTCTACGAGCAGTACTTC.